The TCR beta chain described here comes from a study of T-cell memory formation after mild COVID-19. Across the study: TCR clusters were mostly confined to one donor each. Overall study results and limits: Researchers could not confirm that second-wave clones peaking on day 37 targeted SARS-CoV-2.

The CDR3 is 15 amino acids. The germline V and J ends were trimmed by 3 bases and 1 base, with 13 bases remaining between them. Germline V lookup: CDR1 SGDLS, CDR2 YYNGEE. 5'RACE primed at constant segments yielded TCR alpha and TCR beta cDNA libraries bearing sample barcodes and UMIs. Via MiXCR, TCRdb re-called the 5' RACE reads, giving one row per CDR3 protein. This sample has fewer than 700,000 distinct CDR3 sequences; 15% to 20% occur once, and the top ten carry around 12%. In this sample, this clonotype turned up a few times. Its antigen is still unknown. The sample was PBMCs or a T cell subset sorted from them (not recorded which). The gene calls are TRBV9 and TRBJ1-1; D gene ambiguous. This clonotype was obtained from an adult woman who had mild COVID-19 (a few samples of this study predate the infection). Cell type and time point are not known. The CDR3: CASSARGNQNTEAFF. The DNA for the CDR3 is TGTGCCAGCAGCGCCAGAGGGAATCAGAACACTGAAGCTTTCTTT.